This is a list of T cell receptor beta chains from one sample in a study of T cells in Graves' hyperthyroidism and ophthalmopathy. TCRdb fed the multiplex PCR reads into MiXCR, producing one record per CDR3 protein. The data show some 300,000 distinct CDR3 sequences, about an eighth seen once. Material: blood. The receptors were gathered from a woman between 40 and 55 years old with Graves' hyperthyroidism. CDR3s include the opening cysteine and the closing phenylalanine or tryptophan. The order of the fields is clone size, V gene, J gene, D gene, CDR3 protein, CDR3 DNA. A D gene is named only where the DNA matches it firmly. Rows give clone size only sometimes, using once, few, many, or a class for an expanded clone.

>many|TRBV27|TRBJ2-1|TRBD1
CASTEVMGQGYNEQFF
TGTGCCAGCACCGAAGTTATGGGACAGGGGTACAATGAGCAGTTCTTC
>many|TRBV20-1|TRBJ1-1|TRBD1
CSARSTRTGRTEAFF
TGCAGTGCTAGGTCTACCCGGACAGGGCGCACTGAAGCTTTCTTT
>few|TRBV7-8|TRBJ1-6|NA
CASSFGDNSPLHF
TGTGCCAGCAGCTTCGGAGATAATTCACCCCTCCACTTT
>many|TRBV2|TRBJ2-5|NA
CASMAGLRETQYF
TGTGCCAGCATGGCAGGGTTGAGAGAGACCCAGTACTTC
>NA|TRBV20-1|TRBJ1-5|TRBD1
CSARVGTGYSNQPQHF
TGCAGTGCTAGAGTTGGGACAGGGTATAGCAATCAGCCCCAGCATTTT
>many|TRBV27|TRBJ2-3|TRBD2
CASSWGTSGTDTQYF
TGTGCCAGCAGTTGGGGGACTAGCGGCACAGATACGCAGTATTTT
>many|TRBV2|TRBJ1-2|NA
CASSGIDRFLYGYTF
TGTGCCAGCAGTGGGATAGACAGATTCCTCTATGGCTACACCTTC
>many|TRBV2|TRBJ1-2|NA
CASRGDGDYGYTF
TGTGCCTCTAGAGGGGACGGAGACTATGGCTACACCTTC
>NA|TRBV10-3|TRBJ1-1|NA
CAISARDGTEAFF
TGTGCCATCAGTGCCAGGGACGGGACTGAAGCTTTCTTT
>many|TRBV20-1|TRBJ2-7|TRBD2
CSASELAGVSYEQYF
TGCAGTGCTAGTGAACTAGCGGGAGTCTCCTACGAGCAGTACTTC
>many|TRBV27|TRBJ1-2|TRBD1
CASSLGTGLYGYTF
TGTGCCAGCAGTCTAGGGACAGGGCTCTATGGCTACACCTTC
>NA|TRBV30|TRBJ2-2|TRBD2
CAWRGLAGERANTGELFF
TGTGCCTGGAGGGGACTAGCGGGCGAACGTGCGAACACCGGGGAGCTGTTTTTT
>many|TRBV6-6|TRBJ2-7|TRBD2
CASSYSRTSVSEQYF
TGTGCCAGCAGTTACTCCCGGACTAGCGTATCCGAGCAGTACTTC
>NA|TRBV5-6|TRBJ2-4|NA
CASSLSARKNIQYF
TGTGCCAGCAGCTTGTCGGCCAGGAAAAACATTCAGTACTTC
>many|TRBV11-1|TRBJ1-1|TRBD1
CASSAGTALSMNTEAFF
TGTGCCAGCAGCGCCGGGACAGCTCTTTCCATGAACACTGAAGCTTTCTTT
>few|TRBV6-1|TRBJ2-5|NA
CATAGGGGQETQYF
TGTGCCACCGCAGGAGGGGGTGGGCAAGAGACCCAGTACTTC
>NA|TRBV27|TRBJ2-2|NA
CASSSARNTGELFF
TGTGCCAGCAGTTCCGCCAGGAACACCGGGGAGCTGTTTTTT
>many|TRBV20-1|TRBJ2-5|NA
CSAEFGEETQYF
TGCAGTGCTGAATTTGGCGAAGAGACCCAGTACTTC
>many|TRBV28|TRBJ1-2|TRBD1
CASKMTGRSIYGYTF
TGTGCCAGCAAAATGACAGGGAGGTCGATCTATGGCTACACCTTC
>few|TRBV18|TRBJ2-2|NA
CASSPPGSTGELFF
TGTGCCAGCTCACCACCGGGGAGCACCGGGGAGCTGTTTTTT
>many|TRBV12-3/TRBV12-4|TRBJ2-7|NA
CASSLAGDEQYF
TGTGCCAGCAGTTTGGCAGGGGACGAGCAGTACTTC
>NA|TRBV6-1|TRBJ2-3|TRBD2
CASNTAGPTDTQYF
TGTGCCAGCAATACAGCGGGACCCACAGATACGCAGTATTTT
>many|TRBV7-9|TRBJ2-1|NA
CASSLAPRGSQSEQFF
TGTGCCAGCAGCTTAGCGCCCCGGGGTAGTCAGTCTGAGCAGTTCTTC
>many|TRBV18|TRBJ1-2|NA
CASSSREFGYTF
TGTGCCAGCTCAAGTCGGGAGTTTGGCTACACCTTC
>NA|TRBV7-2|TRBJ2-5|NA
CASSLDGNERAQYF
TGTGCCAGCAGCTTAGACGGTAACGAACGGGCCCAGTACTTC
>few|TRBV4-1|TRBJ1-1|NA
CASSLRGLGRTEAFF
TGCGCCAGCAGCCTGAGAGGTCTGGGGCGCACTGAAGCTTTCTTT
>NA|TRBV5-1|TRBJ2-2|TRBD2
CASRSTSQNTGELFF
TGCGCCAGCAGGTCGACTAGCCAGAACACCGGGGAGCTGTTTTTT
>few|TRBV27|TRBJ2-3|NA
CASSLSVTDTQYF
TGTGCCAGCAGTTTATCGGTCACAGATACGCAGTATTTT
>many|TRBV5-5|TRBJ2-5|NA
CASSLQVGGQETQYF
TGTGCCAGCAGCTTACAAGTAGGAGGCCAAGAGACCCAGTACTTC
>many|TRBV2|TRBJ2-2|TRBD2
CASSGLAFGELFF
TGTGCCAGCAGCGGACTAGCGTTCGGGGAGCTGTTTTTT
>many|TRBV28|TRBJ2-7|NA
CASSPPGSSSYEQYF
TGTGCCAGCAGTCCACCGGGTTCGAGCTCCTACGAGCAGTACTTC